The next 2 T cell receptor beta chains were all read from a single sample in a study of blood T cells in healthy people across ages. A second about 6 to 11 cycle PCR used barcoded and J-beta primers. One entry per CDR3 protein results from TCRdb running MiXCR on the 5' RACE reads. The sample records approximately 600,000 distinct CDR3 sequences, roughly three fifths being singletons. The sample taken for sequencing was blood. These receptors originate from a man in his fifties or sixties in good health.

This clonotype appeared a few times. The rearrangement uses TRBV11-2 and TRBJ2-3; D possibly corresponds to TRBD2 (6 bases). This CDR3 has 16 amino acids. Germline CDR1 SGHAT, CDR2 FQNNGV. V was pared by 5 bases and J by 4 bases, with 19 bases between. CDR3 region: CASSLGPRGGSDTQYF. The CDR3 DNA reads TGTGCCAGCAGCCTGGGGCCCCGCGGAGGGTCAGATACGCAGTATTTT. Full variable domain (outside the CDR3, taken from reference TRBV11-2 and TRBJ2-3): EAGVAQSPRYKIIEKRQSVAFWCNPISGHATLYWYQQILGQGPKLLIQFQNNGVVDDSQLPKDRFSAERLKGVDSTLKIQPAKLEDSAVYLCASSLGPRGGSDTQYFGPGTRLTVL.

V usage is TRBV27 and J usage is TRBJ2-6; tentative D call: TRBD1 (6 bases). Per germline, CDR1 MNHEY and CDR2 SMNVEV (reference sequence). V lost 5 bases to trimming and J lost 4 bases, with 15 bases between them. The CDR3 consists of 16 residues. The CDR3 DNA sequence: TGTGCCAGCAGTCCCCCAATGGGGGCGGGGGCCAACGTCCTGACTTTC. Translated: CASSPPMGAGANVLTF. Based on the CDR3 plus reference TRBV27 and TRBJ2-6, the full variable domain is EAQVTQNPRYLITVTGKKLTVTCSQNMNHEYMSWYRQDPGLGLRQIYYSMNVEVTDKGDVPEGYKVSRKEKRNFPLILESPSPNQTSLYFCASSPPMGAGANVLTFGAGSRLTVL.